The clone carrying this TCR beta chain was observed once. Its target is unknown. This specimen belongs to a study of identical twins' blood T cells. Whole-study results and caveats: Shared CDR3 clonotype counts between two donors mainly tracked the product of their cloneset sizes, twins included.

A previously described protocol, modified, built RNA-based TCR cDNA libraries. Both ends of each TCR cDNA library bore sample-specific barcodes. TCRdb re-analysed the 5' RACE reads in MiXCR, keeping a single row per CDR3 protein. The data show 300,000 to 450,000 distinct CDR3 sequences, 28% seen once. V lost 4 bases and J lost 8, with 23 bases in between. This CDR3 comprises 15 residues. Germline V gene data show CDR1 as GTSNPN and CDR2 as SVGIG (reference sequence). The J gene is TRBJ1-2, the V gene TRBV30; a weak D match, TRBD1 (5 bases). Sample: PBMCs. This clonotype originated in a woman between 18 and 50 years old in good health. The CDR3: CAWILSGQWTDGYTF. In DNA form, the CDR3 reads TGTGCCTGGATTCTTTCCGGACAATGGACGGACGGCTACACCTTC.